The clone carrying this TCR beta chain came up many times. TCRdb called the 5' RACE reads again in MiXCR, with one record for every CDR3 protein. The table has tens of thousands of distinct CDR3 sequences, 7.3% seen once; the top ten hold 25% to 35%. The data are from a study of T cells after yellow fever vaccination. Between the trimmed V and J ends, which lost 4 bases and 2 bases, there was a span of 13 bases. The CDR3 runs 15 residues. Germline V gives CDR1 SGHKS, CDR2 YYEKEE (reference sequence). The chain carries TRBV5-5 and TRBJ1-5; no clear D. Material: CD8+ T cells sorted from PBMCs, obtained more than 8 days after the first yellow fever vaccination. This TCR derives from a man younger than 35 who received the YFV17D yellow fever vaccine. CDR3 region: CASSLYGSGNQPQHF. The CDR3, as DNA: TGTGCCAGCAGCCTCTACGGGTCTGGCAATCAGCCCCAGCATTTT.